These T cell receptor beta chains were read from a single sample in a study of vaccination and CD4 T cells after COVID-19. TCRdb processed the PCR reads anew with MiXCR; each CDR3 protein has one entry. The profile shows tens of thousands of distinct CDR3 sequences, approximately 51% of them singletons. Sequencing was performed on CD4+ T cells from blood, taken before SARS-CoV-2 vaccination. The receptor source for this set is a human donor who had recovered from COVID-19. Each CDR3 is given with its conserved first and last residue. The order of the fields is J gene, V gene, clone size, D gene, CDR3 length, CDR3 DNA, CDR3 protein. A D gene is named only where the DNA matches it firmly. Clone sizes are given selectively: once, few, many, or a class where the clone is expanded.

TRBJ1-6 | TRBV20-1 | NA | TRBD1 | 17 | TGCAGTGCTAGAGATTTATTCGGGACAGGCTACAATTCACCCCTCCACTTT | CSARDLFGTGYNSPLHF
TRBJ1-3 | TRBV7-2 | few | NA | 15 | TGTGCCAGCAGCTTAGAGAGAGGGGCTGGAAACACCATATATTTT | CASSLERGAGNTIYF
TRBJ1-2 | TRBV7-9 | NA | NA | 15 | TGTGCCAGCAGCTTAGTCGGGACGGCGGCCTATGGCTACACCTTC | CASSLVGTAAYGYTF
TRBJ2-3 | TRBV10-3 | NA | TRBD2 | 16 | TGTGCCATCAGGTCGGACCGGGACTACAGCACAGATACGCAGTATTTT | CAIRSDRDYSTDTQYF
TRBJ2-7 | TRBV20-1 | once | TRBD1 | 15 | TGCAGTGCTTACCGCCACGACAGGGGATCCTACGAGCAGTACTTC | CSAYRHDRGSYEQYF
TRBJ2-4 | TRBV4-1 | NA | TRBD1 | 14 | TGCGCCAGCAGTATCGGACAGGGCAGAAACATTCAGTACTTC | CASSIGQGRNIQYF
TRBJ1-5 | TRBV19 | NA | TRBD1 | 13 | TGTGCCAGTACTCGGGACAGAAGTCAGCCCCAGCATTTT | CASTRDRSQPQHF
TRBJ1-4 | TRBV6-1 | NA | NA | 16 | TGTGCCAGCAGTGCAACAACAGGGACGGGAGATGAAAAACTGTTTTTT | CASSATTGTGDEKLFF
TRBJ2-1 | TRBV28 | NA | TRBD2 | 15 | TGTGCCAGCAGTTTACCCGGGACTAGCAGCGATGAGCAGTTCTTC | CASSLPGTSSDEQFF
TRBJ2-1 | TRBV18 | NA | NA | 13 | TGTGCCAGCTCCCCAGAAACCTACAATGAGCAGTTCTTC | CASSPETYNEQFF
TRBJ1-1 | TRBV20-1 | few | TRBD1 | 14 | TGCAGTGCAGGAGCCACAGGGGAGGGCACTGAAGCTTTCTTT | CSAGATGEGTEAFF
TRBJ2-3 | TRBV6-1 | NA | NA | 14 | TGTGCCAGCAGCCGCGGGGAGAGCACAGATACGCAGTATTTT | CASSRGESTDTQYF
TRBJ2-3 | TRBV6-2/TRBV6-3 | few | TRBD2 | 17 | TGTGCCAGCAGTTACCATAGCGGGAGTCCGCCGAGGGATACGCAGTATTTT | CASSYHSGSPPRDTQYF
TRBJ1-6 | TRBV27 | NA | NA | 9 | TGTGCCACCAATTCACCCCTCCACTTT | CATNSPLHF
TRBJ1-5 | TRBV5-4 | few | NA | 15 | TGTGCCAGCAGCTTGGGTGCCGGGGCTGATCAGCCCCAGCATTTT | CASSLGAGADQPQHF
TRBJ2-1 | TRBV7-9 | once | NA | 12 | TGTGCCAGCAGCCAGGCGGGTTATGAGCAGTTCTTC | CASSQAGYEQFF
TRBJ2-3 | TRBV6-1 | few | TRBD2 | 15 | TGTGCCAGCAGTGGAGCGGGAGTTACCCCAGATACGCAGTATTTT | CASSGAGVTPDTQYF
TRBJ2-3 | TRBV11-1 | NA | NA | 13 | TGTGCCAGCGGGACTCGGGGTACAGATACGCAGTATTTT | CASGTRGTDTQYF